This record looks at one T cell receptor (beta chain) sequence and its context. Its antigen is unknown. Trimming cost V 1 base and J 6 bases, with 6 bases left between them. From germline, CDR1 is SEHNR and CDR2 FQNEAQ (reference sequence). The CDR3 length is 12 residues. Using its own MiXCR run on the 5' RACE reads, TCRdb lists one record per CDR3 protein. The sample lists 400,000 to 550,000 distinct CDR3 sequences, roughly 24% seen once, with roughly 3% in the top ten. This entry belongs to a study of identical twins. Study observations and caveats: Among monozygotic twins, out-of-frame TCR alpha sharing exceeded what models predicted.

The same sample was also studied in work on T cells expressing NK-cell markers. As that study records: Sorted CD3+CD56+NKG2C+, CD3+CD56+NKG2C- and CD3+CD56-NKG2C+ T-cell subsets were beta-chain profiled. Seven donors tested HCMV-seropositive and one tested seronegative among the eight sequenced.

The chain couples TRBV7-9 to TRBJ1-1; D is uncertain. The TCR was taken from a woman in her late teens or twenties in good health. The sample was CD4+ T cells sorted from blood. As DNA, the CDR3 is TGTGCCAGCAGCTTAGTAAACGCTGAAGCTTTCTTT. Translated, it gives CASSLVNAEAFF.